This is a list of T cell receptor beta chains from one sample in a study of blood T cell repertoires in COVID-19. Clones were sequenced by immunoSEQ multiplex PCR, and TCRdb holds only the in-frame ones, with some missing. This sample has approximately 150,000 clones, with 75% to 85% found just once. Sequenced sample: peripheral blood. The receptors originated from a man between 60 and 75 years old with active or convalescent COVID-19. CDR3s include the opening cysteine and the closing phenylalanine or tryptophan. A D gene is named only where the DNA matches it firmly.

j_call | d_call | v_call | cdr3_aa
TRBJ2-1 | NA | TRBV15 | CATSRGYAGTYNEQFF
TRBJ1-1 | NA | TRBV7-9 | CASSFEGTEAFF
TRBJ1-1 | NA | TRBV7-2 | CASSPLLGVTEAFF
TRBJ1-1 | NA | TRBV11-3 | CASSQHSEAFF
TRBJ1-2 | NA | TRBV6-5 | CASTPAGRTNYGYTF
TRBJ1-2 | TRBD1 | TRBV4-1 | CASSQAPGQGSYGYTF
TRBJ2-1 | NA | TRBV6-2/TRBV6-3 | CASSPHQSPGTLIYEQFF
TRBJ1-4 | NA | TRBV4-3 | CASSPKGGGEKLFF
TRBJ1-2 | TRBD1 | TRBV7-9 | CASSYPGQGISGYTF
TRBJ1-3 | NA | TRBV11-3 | CASKRGSSGNTIYF
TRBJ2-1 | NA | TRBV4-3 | CASSQDSLAKYNEQFF
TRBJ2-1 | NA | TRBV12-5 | CASGRQVYEQFF
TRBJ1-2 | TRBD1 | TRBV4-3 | CASSQEGTGGYGYTF
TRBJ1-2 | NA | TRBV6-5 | CASSYGLFGYTF
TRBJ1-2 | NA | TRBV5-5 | CASSFEANGYTF
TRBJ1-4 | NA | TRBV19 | CASTQDYGNEKLFF
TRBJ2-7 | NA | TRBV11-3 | CASSLAGDTSYEQYF
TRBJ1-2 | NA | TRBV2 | CASSWSETEGYTF
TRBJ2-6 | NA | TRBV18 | CASSRGTGANVLTF
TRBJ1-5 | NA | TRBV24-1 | CATSDHRTAIYSNQPQHF
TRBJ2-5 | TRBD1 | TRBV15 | CATSRARHRGIQETQYF
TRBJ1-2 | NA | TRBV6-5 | CATQSTVSYGYTF
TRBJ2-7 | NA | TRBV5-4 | CASKPSRGVDEQYF
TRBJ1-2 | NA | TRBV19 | CASSTGRDNYGYTF
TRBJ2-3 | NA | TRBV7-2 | CASSLAGAGTDTQYF
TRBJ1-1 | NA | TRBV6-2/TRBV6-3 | CASSYSEYSMNTEAFF
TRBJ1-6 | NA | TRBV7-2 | CASSPLRQRLDLPLHF
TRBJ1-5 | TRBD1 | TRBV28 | CASRPGDRESQPQHF
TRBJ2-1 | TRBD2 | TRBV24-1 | CATSAGGSYNEQFF
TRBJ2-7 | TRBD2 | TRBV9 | CASSTGTSGAYEQYF
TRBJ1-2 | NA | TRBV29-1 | CSVGAGSIPYGYTF
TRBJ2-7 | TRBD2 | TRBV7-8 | CASSRLLAGIYEQYF
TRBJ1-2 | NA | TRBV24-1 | CATRETKAPGGYTF
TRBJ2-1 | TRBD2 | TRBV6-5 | CASIRTSGREQFF
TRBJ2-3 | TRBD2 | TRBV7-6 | CASSSAGANTDTQYF
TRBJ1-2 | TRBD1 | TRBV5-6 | CASSLQGVGYGYTF
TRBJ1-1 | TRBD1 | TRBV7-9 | CASSLGTVVTEAFF
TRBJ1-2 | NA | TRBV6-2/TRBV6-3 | CASSYDTVNGYTF
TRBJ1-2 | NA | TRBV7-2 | CASSLWAGELHTF
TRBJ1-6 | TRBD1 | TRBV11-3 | CASSLGRAGGIYNSPLHF
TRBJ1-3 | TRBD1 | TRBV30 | CAWSEDRGTGNTIYF
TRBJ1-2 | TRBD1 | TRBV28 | CASRQPGQGGGYTF
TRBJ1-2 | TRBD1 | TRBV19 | CASSNLGQGGYGYTF
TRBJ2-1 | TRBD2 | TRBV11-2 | CASSSPSGSNEQFF
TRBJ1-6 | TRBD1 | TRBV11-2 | CASSLPDRDVWGMGSPLHF
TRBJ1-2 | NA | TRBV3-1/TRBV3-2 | CATSSWAGPGYTF
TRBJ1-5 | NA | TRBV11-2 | CASSALRANNQPQHF
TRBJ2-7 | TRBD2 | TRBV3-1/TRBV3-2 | CASSQAPGLASLEQYF
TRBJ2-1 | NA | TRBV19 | CASTLYNEQFF